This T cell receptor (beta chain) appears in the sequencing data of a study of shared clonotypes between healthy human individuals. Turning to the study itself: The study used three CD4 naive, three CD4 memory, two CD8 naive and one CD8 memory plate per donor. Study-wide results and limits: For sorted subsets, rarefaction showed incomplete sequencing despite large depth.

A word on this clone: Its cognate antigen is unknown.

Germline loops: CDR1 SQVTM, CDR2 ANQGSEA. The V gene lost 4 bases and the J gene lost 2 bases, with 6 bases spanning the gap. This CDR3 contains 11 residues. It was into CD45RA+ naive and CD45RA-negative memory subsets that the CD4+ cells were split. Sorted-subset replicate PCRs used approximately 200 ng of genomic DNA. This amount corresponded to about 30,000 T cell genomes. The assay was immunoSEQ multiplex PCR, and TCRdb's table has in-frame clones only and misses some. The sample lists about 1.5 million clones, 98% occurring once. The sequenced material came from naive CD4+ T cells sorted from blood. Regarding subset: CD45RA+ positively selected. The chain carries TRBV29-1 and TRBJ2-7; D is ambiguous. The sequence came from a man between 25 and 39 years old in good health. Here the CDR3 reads CSVVWTYEQYF. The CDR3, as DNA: TGCAGCGTTGTCTGGACCTACGAGCAGTACTTC.